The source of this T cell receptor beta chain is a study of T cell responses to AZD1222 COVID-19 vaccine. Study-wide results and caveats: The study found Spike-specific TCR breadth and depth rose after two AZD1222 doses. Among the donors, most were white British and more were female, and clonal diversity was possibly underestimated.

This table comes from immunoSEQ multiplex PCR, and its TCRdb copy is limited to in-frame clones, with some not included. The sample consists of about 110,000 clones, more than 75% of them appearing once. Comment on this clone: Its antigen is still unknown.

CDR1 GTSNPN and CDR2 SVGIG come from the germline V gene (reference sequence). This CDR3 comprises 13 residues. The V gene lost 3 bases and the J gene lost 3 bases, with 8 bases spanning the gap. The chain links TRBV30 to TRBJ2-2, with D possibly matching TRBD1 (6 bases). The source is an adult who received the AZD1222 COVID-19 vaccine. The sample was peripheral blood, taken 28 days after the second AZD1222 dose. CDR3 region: CAWSRTDTGELFF. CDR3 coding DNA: TGTGCCTGGAGCCGGACAGACACCGGGGAGCTGTTTTTT.